These 7 T cell receptor beta chains came from one sample sequenced in a study of T-cell reconstitution after alpha-beta-depleted transplantation in children. Preparation of the TCRbeta library was carried out with unique molecular identifiers. TCRdb re-called the PCR reads with MiXCR, one entry per CDR3 protein. Seen here are 200,000 or so distinct CDR3 sequences, roughly 6% observed once, and the top ten hold about 5%. The specimen comprised PBMCs, sampled before TCRalphabeta/CD19-depleted stem cell transplant. The receptors stem from a girl less than two years old with combined immunodeficiency, due to receive a stem cell transplant.

There are many counts of this clonotype. The gene calls are TRBV27 and TRBJ2-5; 14 bases align to TRBD2. V lost 5 bases and J lost 5; bases outside the gene matches: 22. Per germline, CDR1 MNHEY and CDR2 SMNVEV (reference sequence). The CDR3 spans 21 residues. DNA for the CDR3: TGTGCCAGCAGTCGCGGAAGAAAGCTAAGCGGGACTAGCGGGAGACGGGAGACCCAGTACTTC. Encoded protein: CASSRGRKLSGTSGRRETQYF.

This clonotype has at least ten counts. The V gene is TRBV5-1, the J gene TRBJ1-3, with D hard to call. This CDR3 region has 15 residues. Trimming took off 4 bases at V and 0 bases at J, with 11 bases between the two ends. The V gene's germline CDR1 is SGHRS and CDR2 YFSETQ. CDR3 residues: CASSTDGRSGNTIYF. For the CDR3, the DNA is TGCGCCAGCAGCACCGACGGACGCTCTGGAAACACCATATATTTT. Combining the CDR3 with reference TRBV5-1 and TRBJ1-3 gives the whole variable domain KAGVTQTPRYLIKTRGQQVTLSCSPISGHRSVSWYQQTPGQGLQFLFEYFSETQRNKGNFPGRFSGRQFSNSRSEMNVSTLELGDSALYLCASSTDGRSGNTIYFGEGSWLTVV.

This clonotype has ten or more counts. The chain uses TRBV3-1 and TRBJ1-1; no clear D gene. CDR1 is LGHDT and CDR2 is YNNKEL in the germline V gene (reference sequence). V was pared by 1 base and J by 0 bases, with 9 bases between. The CDR3 length is 15 residues. CDR3 in amino acids: CASSQGSAVNTEAFF. The CDR3 nucleotides read TGTGCCAGCAGCCAAGGCAGTGCAGTGAACACTGAAGCTTTCTTT.

At least ten counts were recorded for this clonotype. The chain is built from TRBV7-9 and TRBJ2-5; D gene unclear. The germline CDR1 and CDR2 sequences are SEHNR and FQNEAQ (reference sequence). V lost 2 bases and J lost 5, with 9 bases in between. This CDR3 is built from 13 residues. DNA for the CDR3: TGTGCCAGCAGCTTATTCGGTCCGGAGACCCAGTACTTC. Translation gives CASSLFGPETQYF.

The J gene is TRBJ2-1, the V gene TRBV30; 10 nucleotides match TRBD1. The CDR3 length is 15 residues. Germline V gene data show CDR1 as GTSNPN and CDR2 as SVGIG (reference sequence). J gave up 9 bases and V 0 bases, and 8 bases lay outside the gene matches. DNA of the CDR3: TGTGCCTGGAGTGTAAGTGGGACAGGGGACAGTGAGCAGTTCTTC. It encodes CAWSVSGTGDSEQFF.

This clonotype was detected ten times or more. The DNA for the CDR3 is TGCAGCGTTGCCCAAACACGGGAGGGCCGGAATGAGCAGTTCTTC. Protein product: CSVAQTREGRNEQFF. This chain links TRBV29-1 with TRBJ2-1; 8 bases map to TRBD2. Germline V gives CDR1 SQVTM, CDR2 ANQGSEA. CDR3 length equals 15 residues. V lost 4 bases, J lost 7 bases, and 12 bases stayed unmatched.

This clonotype appeared many times. J is TRBJ2-1 and V is TRBV7-2; 9 bases map to TRBD2. With V trimmed by 4 bases and J by 7 bases, 8 bases remained unmatched. Germline V gene lookup returns CDR1 SGHTA and CDR2 FQGNSA. The CDR3 has 15 residues. The DNA of the CDR3 is TGTGCCAGCAGCTCTGGTCTAGCGGGAAATAATGAGCAGTTCTTC. It translates to CASSSGLAGNNEQFF.